One and the same sample provided the 28 T cell receptor beta chains below, sequenced in a study of T-cell memory formation after mild COVID-19. TCRdb re-analysed the 5' RACE reads in MiXCR, keeping a single row per CDR3 protein. This sample has 450,000 to 650,000 distinct CDR3 sequences, with roughly 20% found just once. The sample taken for sequencing was PBMCs or a T cell subset sorted from them (not recorded which). The receptors were gathered from an adult woman who had mild COVID-19 (a few samples of this study predate the infection). Cell type and time point are not known.

This chain joins TRBV5-1 and TRBJ2-7; D uncertain. Germline V gene sequence: CDR1 SGHRS, CDR2 YFSETQ. The CDR3 runs to 13 residues. Trimming shortened V by 4 bases and J by 2 bases, and 10 bases separated the two germline ends. The CDR3 bases are TGCGCCAGCAGCGCCGGCCCCACCTACGAGCAGTACTTC. It specifies CASSAGPTYEQYF.

This clonotype was observed a few times. The rearrangement joins TRBV24-1 to TRBJ2-3, with D maybe TRBD2 (5 bases). V lost 1 base and J 6 bases, leaving 10 bases between the germline ends. This CDR3 spans 14 amino acids. Germline CDR1 and CDR2: KGHDR and SFDVKD. The CDR3 nucleotides read TGTGCCACCAGTGATTTCTCGGGATCCGATACGCAGTATTTT. Residues: CATSDFSGSDTQYF.

The chain is built from TRBV12-3 or TRBV12-4 and TRBJ2-1; TRBD2 matches 13 bases. The CDR3 runs 15 residues. Trimming removed 6 bases from V and 6 bases from J; junction bases left unmatched: 5. CDR3 sequence (DNA): TGTGCCAGCAGGAAGGGACTAGCGGGATTCAATGAGCAGTTCTTC. Protein: CASRKGLAGFNEQFF.

The chain carries TRBV11-2 and TRBJ2-5; D might be TRBD2 (5 bases). CDR3 length equals 14 residues. V shed 4 bases and J shed 3 bases, with 12 bases lying between them. In germline, CDR1 is SGHAT, CDR2 FQNNGV. Written as DNA, the CDR3 is TGTGCCAGCAGCTCACACACTAGTGAAGAGACCCAGTACTTC. Protein product: CASSSHTSEETQYF.

The gene calls are TRBV11-3 and TRBJ2-2; D is perhaps TRBD1 or TRBD2 (5 bases each). Germline V lookup: CDR1 SGHNT, CDR2 YENEEA. V was trimmed by 4 bases and J by 1 base, leaving 16 bases between them. The CDR3 is 17 residues long. CDR3 nucleotide sequence: TGTGCCAGCAGCTACGACACCGGGACGGAGAACACCGGGGAGCTGTTTTTT. Protein product: CASSYDTGTENTGELFF.

The chain combines TRBV2 with TRBJ2-7, with D tentatively TRBD1 (6 bases). Germline lookup yields CDR1 SNHLY and CDR2 FYNNEI. CDR3 size: 12 residues. V lost 6 bases and J 5 bases, leaving 11 bases between the germline ends. The CDR3 DNA reads as TGTGCCAGCAGACAGGGTGTCCACGAGCAGTACTTC. Amino acids: CASRQGVHEQYF.

CDR3 bases: TGTGCCAGCAGTGTACTAGGGGGCGATTCACCCCTCCACTTT. Its protein product is CASSVLGGDSPLHF. The chain couples TRBV6-5 to TRBJ1-6; 7 nucleotides line up with TRBD1. CDR3 size: 14 residues. Germline V CDR1 and CDR2: MNHEY, SVGAGI. Trimming removed 5 bases from V and 8 bases from J; junction bases left unmatched: 6.

This clonotype was detected only a few times. This chain connects TRBV2 to TRBJ2-5; D is perhaps TRBD2 (5 bases). Between the trimmed V and J ends, which lost 5 bases and 4 bases, there was a span of 14 bases. This CDR3 is built from 14 residues. Germline assignment: CDR1 SNHLY and CDR2 FYNNEI. CDR3 loop: CASSRGLIAETQYF. The CDR3 DNA sequence: TGTGCCAGCAGTCGAGGGCTGATTGCAGAGACCCAGTACTTC.

For the CDR3, the DNA is TGTGCCAGCAGCCAAGCCCCAGCGGGAGGTGCCACCGGGGAGCTGTTTTTT. Translation gives CASSQAPAGGATGELFF. The chain employs TRBV4-2 and TRBJ2-2; 9 bases agree with TRBD2. Germline V gene sequence: CDR1 LGHNA, CDR2 YNFKEQ. The CDR3 runs 17 residues. V was pared by 1 base and J by 4 bases, with 7 bases of the junction left unmatched.

A few counts support this clonotype. V gene TRBV10-3 combines with J gene TRBJ2-3; D is unclear. V was clipped by 0 bases and J by 2 bases, with 9 bases between them. Germline assignment: CDR1 ENHRY and CDR2 SYGVKD. CDR3 length: 15 residues. CDR3 region: CAISESSRATDTQYF. The CDR3 DNA is TGTGCCATCAGTGAGTCTAGCCGAGCCACAGATACGCAGTATTTT.

The rearrangement uses TRBV7-3 and TRBJ2-2, with D perhaps TRBD1 (6 bases). V was clipped by 2 bases and J by 7 bases, with 17 bases between them. This CDR3 spans 16 amino acids. Germline V gene sequence: CDR1 SGHTA, CDR2 FQGTGA. The CDR3: CASSLFPGELGGELFF. The CDR3 DNA follows: TGTGCCAGCAGCTTATTCCCAGGGGAACTAGGCGGGGAGCTGTTTTTT.

This clonotype was counted ten times or more. The junction departs from germline at one end; a sequencing error may be responsible. The CDR3 sequence is CASSLDSYGYTF. The CDR3 coding sequence is TGTGCCAGCAGCTTAGACAGCTATGGCTACACCTTC. The gene calls are TRBV5-1 and TRBJ1-2; possible D gene TRBD1, 5 bases. The CDR3 extends over 12 amino acids. The germline V gene encodes CDR1 SGHRS and CDR2 YFSETQ.

This clonotype has a handful of counts. The chain recombines TRBV24-1 with TRBJ1-2, with a tentative D call TRBD1 (5 bases). The CDR3 extends over 15 amino acids. Trimming cost V 3 bases and J 3 bases, with 13 bases left between them. Germline V lookup: CDR1 KGHDR, CDR2 SFDVKD. The CDR3 nucleotides are TGTGCCACCAGTGATCCGCCTCGGGGGGACTATGGCTACACCTTC. Its protein product is CATSDPPRGDYGYTF.

This clonotype occurred many times. This sequence joins TRBV6-1 and TRBJ2-4; possibly TRBD1 or TRBD2 for D (5 bases each). CDR3 length: 13 residues. Germline values: CDR1 MNHNS, CDR2 SASEGT. Trimming shortened V by 0 bases and J by 7 bases, and 7 bases separated the two germline ends. CDR3: CASSEAGRNIQYF. The CDR3 nucleotides are TGTGCCAGCAGTGAAGCGGGACGTAACATTCAGTACTTC.

The chain has TRBV23-1 and TRBJ2-7, with a possible D match to TRBD2 (5 bases). TRBV23-1 is noted as an ORF with a role that remains uncertain. The CDR3 has 14 residues. Trimming shortened V by 2 bases and J by 3 bases, and 11 bases separated the two germline ends. The CDR3 DNA follows: TGCGCCAGCAGTCAACTTGTGGAGGACTACGAGCAGTACTTC. Residues: CASSQLVEDYEQYF.

The chain joins TRBV7-9 to TRBJ1-2, with D perhaps matching TRBD1 (5 bases). In germline, CDR1 is SEHNR, CDR2 FQNEAQ (reference sequence). V lost 5 bases, J lost 6 bases, and 16 bases lay in between. This CDR3 is 14 amino acids long. CDR3 protein: CASSTPGLGDGYTF. In DNA form, the CDR3 reads TGTGCCAGCAGCACACCAGGACTAGGGGATGGCTACACCTTC.

The chain links TRBV24-1 to TRBJ2-2, with no clear D. The V gene's germline CDR1 is KGHDR and CDR2 SFDVKD. This CDR3 is built from 16 residues. Trimming pared 0 bases from V and 4 bases from J, leaving 11 bases between. CDR3 residues: CATSDLESLGTGELFF. The CDR3 DNA reads as TGTGCCACCAGTGATTTGGAGTCCTTAGGCACCGGGGAGCTGTTTTTT.

The chain combines TRBV20-1 with TRBJ2-1; 12 bases line up with TRBD2. Germline V gene data show CDR1 as DFQATT and CDR2 as SNEGSKA (reference sequence). The CDR3 sequence is 14 residues long. The CDR3 is CRGTSGQPDNEQFF. The CDR3 DNA reads TGCAGAGGGACTAGCGGGCAACCCGACAATGAGCAGTTCTTC.

This clonotype has more than one count but fewer than ten. This chain joins TRBV6-5 and TRBJ1-2; TRBD1 matches at 7 bases. J lost 5 bases, V lost 0 bases, and 6 bases had no gene match. Per the germline V gene, CDR1 is MNHEY and CDR2 is SVGAGI. The CDR3 is 15 residues long. CDR3 nucleotide sequence: TGTGCCAGCAGTTACTCCGGGACAGCCCCTTATGGCTACACCTTC. As protein: CASSYSGTAPYGYTF.

This rearrangement joins TRBV20-1 to TRBJ2-3, with D perhaps TRBD1 (5 bases). CDR1 is DFQATT and CDR2 is SNEGSKA in the germline V gene (reference sequence). The CDR3 has 13 residues. Trimming cost V 3 bases and J 2 bases, with 9 bases left between them. Here the CDR3 DNA reads TGCAGTGCTAGGGACGGACACACAGATACGCAGTATTTT. This codes for CSARDGHTDTQYF.

The rearrangement uses TRBV4-2 and TRBJ1-1; 9 positions match TRBD1. The CDR3 has 15 amino acids. Germline CDR1 and CDR2: LGHNA and YNFKEQ. The V and J ends lost 4 bases and 3 bases, in that order; junction bases with no gene match: 6. The CDR3 DNA reads as TGTGCCAGCAGCCCGGGGACAGGGCTCGACACTGAAGCTTTCTTT. Protein product: CASSPGTGLDTEAFF.

This clonotype was counted ten times or more. The chain combines TRBV4-2 with TRBJ2-7; a possible D gene is TRBD1 (5 bases). The CDR3 runs 14 residues. Trimming removed 0 bases at V and 2 bases at J, with 8 bases between. The germline CDR1 and CDR2 sequences are LGHNA and YNFKEQ. CDR3 in amino acids: CASSQETATYEQYF. The CDR3 bases are TGTGCCAGCAGCCAAGAGACAGCTACCTACGAGCAGTACTTC.

This clonotype occurred once. The chain combines TRBV13 with TRBJ2-7; TRBD1 matches 8 bases. V dropped 4 bases and J dropped 0; count of bases not matched to a gene: 8. The germline V gene has CDR1 PRHDT and CDR2 FYEKMQ (reference sequence). The CDR3 covers 16 residues. The CDR3 nucleotides read TGTGCCAGCAGCTACCGACAGGGGCTCAGCTCCTACGAGCAGTACTTC. It is translated as CASSYRQGLSSYEQYF.

This clonotype was recorded a few times. V is TRBV7-9 and J is TRBJ1-1; 9 nucleotides agree with TRBD1. The junction had 4 bases not matched to a gene; V was cut back by 0 bases and J by 5 bases. Germline V lookup: CDR1 SEHNR, CDR2 FQNEAQ (reference sequence). CDR3 length: 15 amino acids. The CDR3 DNA sequence: TGTGCCAGCAGCTTAGCTGGGACAGGGAGAACTGAAGCTTTCTTT. Translated: CASSLAGTGRTEAFF.

The V call is TRBV20-1, the J call TRBJ1-5, with 7 bases that match TRBD1. The V and J ends lost 0 bases and 2 bases, in that order; junction bases with no gene match: 7. The CDR3 runs 16 residues. Looked up from germline, CDR1 is DFQATT and CDR2 is SNEGSKA (reference sequence). The CDR3 sequence: CSARDAEGAGNQPQHF. Here the CDR3 DNA reads TGCAGTGCTAGAGATGCAGAGGGGGCAGGCAATCAGCCCCAGCATTTT.

The chain uses TRBV12-3 or TRBV12-4 and TRBJ1-3, with unresolved D. V was trimmed by 4 bases and J by 2 bases, leaving 3 bases between them. The CDR3 loop spans 12 amino acids. The CDR3 protein is CASSSTGNTIYF. In DNA form, the CDR3 reads TGTGCCAGCAGTTCAACTGGAAACACCATATATTTT.

The table lists this clonotype with many counts. V gene TRBV5-6 combines with J gene TRBJ2-5; the D call may be TRBD1 or TRBD2 (5 bases each). V lost 1 base, J lost 5 bases, and 21 bases lay in between. Germline CDR1 is SGHDT and CDR2 is YYEEEE. CDR3 length: 17 residues. CDR3 amino acids: CASSLLQDVGRRETQYF. The CDR3 coding sequence is TGTGCCAGCAGCTTGCTACAGGATGTTGGGAGACGGGAGACCCAGTACTTC.

The table lists this clonotype with many counts. This chain joins TRBV7-9 and TRBJ2-1; weak D call: TRBD1 (5 bases). Trimming shortened V by 5 bases and J by 5 bases, and 22 bases separated the two germline ends. Germline V gene data show CDR1 as SEHNR and CDR2 as FQNEAQ (reference sequence). The CDR3 runs 17 residues. CDR3 in amino acids: CASSDSPAFQPNNEQFF. The CDR3 DNA sequence: TGTGCCAGCAGCGACAGCCCCGCTTTCCAACCAAACAATGAGCAGTTCTTC. Full variable domain (outside the CDR3, taken from reference TRBV7-9 and TRBJ2-1): DTGVSQNPRHKITKRGQNVTFRCDPISEHNRLYWYRQTLGQGPEFLTYFQNEAQLEKSRLLSDRFSAERPKGSFSTLEIQRTEQGDSAMYLCASSDSPAFQPNNEQFFGPGTRLTVL.